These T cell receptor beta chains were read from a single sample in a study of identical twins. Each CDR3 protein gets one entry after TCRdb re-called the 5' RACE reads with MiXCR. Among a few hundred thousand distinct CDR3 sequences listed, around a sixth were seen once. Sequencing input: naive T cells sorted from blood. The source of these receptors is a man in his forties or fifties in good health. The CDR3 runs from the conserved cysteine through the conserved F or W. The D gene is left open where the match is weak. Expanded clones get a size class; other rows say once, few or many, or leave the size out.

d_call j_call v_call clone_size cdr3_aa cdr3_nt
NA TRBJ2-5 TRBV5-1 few CASSLQPGARGETQYF TGCGCCAGCAGCTTGCAGCCGGGGGCGAGGGGAGAGACCCAGTACTTC
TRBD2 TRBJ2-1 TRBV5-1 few CASSLISGGSYNEQFF TGCGCCAGCAGCTTGATTAGCGGGGGCTCCTACAATGAGCAGTTCTTC
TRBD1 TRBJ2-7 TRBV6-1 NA CATHPWTGITYEQYF TGTGCCACTCATCCCTGGACAGGGATTACCTACGAGCAGTACTTC
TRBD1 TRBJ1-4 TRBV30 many CAWSGGQFNEKLFF TGTGCCTGGAGTGGGGGACAGTTTAATGAAAAACTGTTTTTT
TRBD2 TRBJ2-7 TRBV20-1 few CSADTGVLAGGGTEQYF TGCAGTGCCGATACAGGGGTTCTAGCGGGAGGGGGGACCGAGCAGTACTTC
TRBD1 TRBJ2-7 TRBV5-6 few CASSLEGQVRHEQYF TGTGCCAGCAGCTTGGAGGGACAGGTTAGGCACGAGCAGTACTTC
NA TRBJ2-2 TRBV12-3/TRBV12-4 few CASSSRWELFF TGTGCCAGCAGTTCTCGTTGGGAGCTGTTTTTT
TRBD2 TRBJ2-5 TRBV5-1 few CASSLDWGPLAGGPETQYF TGCGCCAGCAGCTTGGATTGGGGGCCACTAGCGGGGGGGCCAGAGACCCAGTACTTC
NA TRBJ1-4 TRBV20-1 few CSAREGEGGKKLFF TGCAGTGCGAGAGAGGGGGAGGGGGGCAAGAAACTGTTTTTT
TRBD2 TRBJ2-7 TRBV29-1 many CSVRGLAGGYEQYF TGCAGCGTTAGGGGACTAGCGGGAGGGTACGAGCAGTACTTC
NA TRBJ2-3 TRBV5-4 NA CASSLPGSGADTQYF TGTGCCAGCAGCTTGCCAGGGTCAGGCGCAGATACGCAGTATTTT
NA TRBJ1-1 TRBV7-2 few CASSFGGWTEAFF TGTGCCAGCAGCTTCGGGGGCTGGACTGAAGCTTTCTTT
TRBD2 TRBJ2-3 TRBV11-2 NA CASSTRLAGVPTQYF TGTGCCAGCAGCACAAGACTAGCGGGGGTGCCTACGCAGTATTTT
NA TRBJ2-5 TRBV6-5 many CASSYTTGLQETQYF TGTGCCAGCAGTTATACGACAGGCCTCCAAGAGACCCAGTACTTC
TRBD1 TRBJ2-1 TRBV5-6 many CASSRGWDRGYNEQFF TGTGCCAGCAGTAGAGGATGGGACAGGGGTTACAATGAGCAGTTCTTC
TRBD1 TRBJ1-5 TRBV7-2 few CASSPDRGGQPQHF TGTGCCAGCAGCCCAGACAGGGGTGGTCAGCCCCAGCATTTT
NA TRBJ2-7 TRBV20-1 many CSASRAAGHEQYF TGCAGTGCTAGTAGGGCGGCTGGCCACGAGCAGTACTTC
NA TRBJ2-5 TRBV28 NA CASNPQGNQETQYF TGTGCCAGCAATCCCCAGGGTAACCAAGAGACCCAGTACTTC
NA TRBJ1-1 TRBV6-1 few CASSEMGNTEAFF TGTGCCAGCAGTGAAATGGGGAACACTGAAGCTTTCTTT
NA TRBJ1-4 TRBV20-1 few CSALGGGDNEKLFF TGCAGTGCTCTCGGGGGGGGCGACAATGAAAAACTGTTTTTT
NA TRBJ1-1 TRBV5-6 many CASSAGFGDTEAFF TGTGCCAGCAGCGCCGGTTTCGGAGACACTGAAGCTTTCTTT
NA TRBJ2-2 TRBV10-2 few CAAEEDPNTGELFF TGCGCCGCAGAGGAGGATCCGAACACCGGGGAGCTGTTTTTT
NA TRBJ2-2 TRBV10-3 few CAISESMNTGELFF TGTGCCATCAGTGAGTCAATGAACACCGGGGAGCTGTTTTTT
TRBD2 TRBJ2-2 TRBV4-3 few CASSPNSRLAGGELFF TGCGCCAGCAGCCCCAACTCAAGACTAGCGGGCGGGGAGCTGTTTTTT
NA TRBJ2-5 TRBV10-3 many CAISETDRQETQYF TGTGCCATCAGTGAAACGGACAGACAAGAGACCCAGTACTTC
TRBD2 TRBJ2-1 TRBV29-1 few CSVEGLAGGSYNEQFF TGCAGCGTTGAAGGGCTAGCGGGTGGATCATACAATGAGCAGTTCTTC
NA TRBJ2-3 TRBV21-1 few CASSKEGEDTQYF TGTGCCAGCAGCAAAGAAGGGGAGGATACGCAGTATTTT
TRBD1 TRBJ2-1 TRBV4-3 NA CASSQGRGLGIYNEQFF TGCGCCAGCAGCCAAGGCAGGGGGCTAGGTATTTACAATGAGCAGTTCTTC
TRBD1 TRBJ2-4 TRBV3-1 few CASSQVLPGQGTIAKNIQYF TGTGCCAGCAGCCAAGTCTTACCGGGACAGGGGACGATAGCCAAAAACATTCAGTACTTC
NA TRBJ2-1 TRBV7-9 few CASSPGLATPPYNEQFF TGTGCCAGCAGCCCAGGCCTAGCGACACCCCCTTACAATGAGCAGTTCTTC
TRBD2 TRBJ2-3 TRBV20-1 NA CSARLADGSTDTQYF TGCAGTGCAAGACTAGCGGACGGAAGCACAGATACGCAGTATTTT
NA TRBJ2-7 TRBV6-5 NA CASSYFVWGEQYF TGTGCCAGCAGTTACTTTGTGTGGGGCGAGCAGTACTTC
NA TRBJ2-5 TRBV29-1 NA CSVDPSGAGGSQYF TGCAGCGTTGACCCCTCTGGGGCTGGCGGGTCCCAGTACTTC
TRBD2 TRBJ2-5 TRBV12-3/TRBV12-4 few CASSLSTSGGVYQETQYF TGTGCCAGCAGTTTAAGTACTAGCGGGGGAGTTTACCAAGAGACCCAGTACTTC
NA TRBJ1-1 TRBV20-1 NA CSAPRGSTEAFF TGCAGTGCTCCTCGAGGGAGCACTGAAGCTTTCTTT
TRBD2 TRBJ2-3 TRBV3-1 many CASSQDFLLADLITDTQYF TGTGCCAGCAGCCAAGATTTCTTACTAGCGGATTTGATTACAGATACGCAGTATTTT
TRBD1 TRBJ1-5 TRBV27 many CASSSPDRGRISSNQPQHF TGTGCCAGCAGTTCCCCCGACAGGGGGCGAATATCCAGCAATCAGCCCCAGCATTTT
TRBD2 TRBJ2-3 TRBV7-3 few CASSLGEGSTDTQYF TGTGCCAGCAGCTTGGGGGAGGGTAGCACAGATACGCAGTATTTT
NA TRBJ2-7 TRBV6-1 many CASSEAVDSGYEQYF TGTGCCAGCAGTGAAGCTGTGGATAGCGGCTACGAGCAGTACTTC
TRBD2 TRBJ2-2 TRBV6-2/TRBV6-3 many CASNRAGVGGELFF TGTGCCAGCAATCGAGCGGGAGTAGGCGGGGAGCTGTTTTTT
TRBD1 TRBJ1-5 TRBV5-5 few CASSSTTGPYNQPQHF TGTGCCAGCAGCTCCACGACAGGGCCCTACAATCAGCCCCAGCATTTT
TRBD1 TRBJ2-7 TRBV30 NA CAWSKDRGPYEQYF TGTGCCTGGAGTAAGGACAGGGGGCCCTACGAGCAGTACTTC
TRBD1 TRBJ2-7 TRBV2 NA CASIILTGAYEQYF TGTGCCAGCATCATTTTGACAGGGGCCTACGAGCAGTACTTC
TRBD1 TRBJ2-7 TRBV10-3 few CAISESFGQGIYEQYF TGTGCCATCAGTGAGTCGTTCGGACAGGGGATCTACGAGCAGTACTTC
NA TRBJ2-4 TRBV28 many CASSLTSFVKNIQYF TGTGCCAGCAGTTTGACATCCTTTGTCAAAAACATTCAGTACTTC
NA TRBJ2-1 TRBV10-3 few CAISESARDYNEQFF TGTGCCATCAGTGAGTCGGCCAGGGATTACAATGAGCAGTTCTTC
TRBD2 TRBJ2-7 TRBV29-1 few CSVEDRGGTYEQYF TGCAGCGTTGAAGACCGGGGGGGAACCTACGAGCAGTACTTC
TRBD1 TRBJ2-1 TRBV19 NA CASSTRTGPSSYNEQFF TGTGCCAGTAGTACCAGGACAGGGCCTAGCTCCTACAATGAGCAGTTCTTC
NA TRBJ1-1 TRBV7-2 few CASSKGRGRAFF TGTGCCAGCAGCAAAGGTCGGGGGCGAGCTTTCTTT
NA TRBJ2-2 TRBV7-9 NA CASSSHDGRDTGELFF TGTGCCAGCAGCTCCCATGACGGACGGGACACCGGGGAGCTGTTTTTT
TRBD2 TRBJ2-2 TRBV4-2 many CASSLRPGRDTGELFF TGTGCCAGCAGTTTACGGCCGGGGAGGGATACCGGGGAGCTGTTTTTT
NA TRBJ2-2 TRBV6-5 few CASSYVGRWDTGELFF TGTGCCAGCAGTTACGTGGGGCGCTGGGACACCGGGGAGCTGTTTTTT
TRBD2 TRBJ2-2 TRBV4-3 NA CASSRGTRGTGELFF TGCGCCAGCAGCCGAGGGACTAGGGGCACCGGGGAGCTGTTTTTT
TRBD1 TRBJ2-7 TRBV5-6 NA CASSFSGQGAVFYEQYF TGTGCCAGCAGCTTCTCAGGACAGGGGGCTGTGTTCTACGAGCAGTACTTC
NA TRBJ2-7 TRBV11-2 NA CASSVAGNPYEQYF TGTGCCAGCAGCGTCGCAGGTAACCCCTACGAGCAGTACTTC
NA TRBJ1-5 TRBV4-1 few CASSQEPQSNQPQHF TGCGCCAGCAGCCAAGAACCACAAAGCAATCAGCCCCAGCATTTT